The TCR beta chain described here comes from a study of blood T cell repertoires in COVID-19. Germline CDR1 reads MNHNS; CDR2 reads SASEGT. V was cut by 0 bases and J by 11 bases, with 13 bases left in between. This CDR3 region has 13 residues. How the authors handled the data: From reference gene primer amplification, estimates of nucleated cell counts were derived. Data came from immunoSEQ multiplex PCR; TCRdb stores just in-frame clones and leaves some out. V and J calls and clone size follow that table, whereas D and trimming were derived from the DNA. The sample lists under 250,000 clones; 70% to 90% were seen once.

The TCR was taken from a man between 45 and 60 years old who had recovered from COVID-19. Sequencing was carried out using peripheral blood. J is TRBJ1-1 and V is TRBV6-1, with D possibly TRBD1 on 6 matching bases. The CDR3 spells CASSEAAGVRAFF. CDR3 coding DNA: TGTGCCAGCAGTGAAGCCGCAGGGGTACGGGCTTTCTTT.